This T cell receptor beta chain was sequenced in a study of response to subunit inactivated influenza vaccine. Findings and caveats of the study: Few additional T cells are recruited per seasonal influenza vaccination, authors suggested.

TCRdb processed the RT-PCR reads anew with MiXCR; each CDR3 protein has one entry. The profile shows a few hundred thousand distinct CDR3 sequences, approximately 12% of them singletons. Deletions cut 1 base from V and 1 base from J, with 10 bases between. Germline V gives CDR1 SGHTA, CDR2 FQGNSA. This CDR3 comprises 15 residues. This clonotype occurred a few times. Its target is unknown. Material: non-naive T cells sorted from PBMCs, obtained around two weeks before vaccination. The sequence was collected from a man aged 50-59 years who received an inactivated influenza vaccine. The gene calls are TRBV7-2 and TRBJ1-1; possibly TRBD1 for D (5 bases). This chain's CDR3 is CASSLEQVWNTEAFF. The CDR3 DNA follows: TGTGCCAGCAGCTTAGAACAGGTTTGGAACACTGAAGCTTTCTTT.